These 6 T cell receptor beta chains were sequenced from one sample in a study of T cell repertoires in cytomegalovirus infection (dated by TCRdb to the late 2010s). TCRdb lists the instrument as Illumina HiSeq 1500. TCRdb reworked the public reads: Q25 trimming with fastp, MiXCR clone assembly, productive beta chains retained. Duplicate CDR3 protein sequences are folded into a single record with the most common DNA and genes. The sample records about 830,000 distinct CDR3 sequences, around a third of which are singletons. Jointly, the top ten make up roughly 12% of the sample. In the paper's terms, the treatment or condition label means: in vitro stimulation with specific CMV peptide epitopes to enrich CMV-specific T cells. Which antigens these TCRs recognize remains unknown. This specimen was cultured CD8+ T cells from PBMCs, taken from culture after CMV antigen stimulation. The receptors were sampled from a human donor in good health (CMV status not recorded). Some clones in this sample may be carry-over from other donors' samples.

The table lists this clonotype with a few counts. CDR3 sequence (DNA): TGCAGCGTTGAAGGGGGCTTAAGGACTGAAGCTTTCTTT. Protein product: CSVEGGLRTEAFF. This chain uses TRBV29-1 with TRBJ1-1; possibly TRBD1 for D (5 bases). CDR1 is SQVTM and CDR2 is ANQGSEA in the germline V gene. The CDR3 length is 13 residues. V was shortened by 1 base and J by 5 bases, with 11 bases between the two germline ends.

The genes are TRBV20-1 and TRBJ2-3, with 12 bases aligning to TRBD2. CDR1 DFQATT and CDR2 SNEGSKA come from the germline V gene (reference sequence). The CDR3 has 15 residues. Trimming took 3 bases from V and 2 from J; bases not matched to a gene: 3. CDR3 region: CSASRLAGATDTQYF. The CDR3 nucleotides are TGCAGTGCTAGCCGACTAGCGGGGGCCACAGATACGCAGTATTTT.

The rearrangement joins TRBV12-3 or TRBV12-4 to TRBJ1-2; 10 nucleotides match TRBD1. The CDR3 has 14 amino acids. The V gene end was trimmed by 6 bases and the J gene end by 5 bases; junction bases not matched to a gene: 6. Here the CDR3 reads CASRSRDRGYGYTF. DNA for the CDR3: TGTGCCAGCAGGTCCCGGGACAGGGGATATGGCTACACCTTC.

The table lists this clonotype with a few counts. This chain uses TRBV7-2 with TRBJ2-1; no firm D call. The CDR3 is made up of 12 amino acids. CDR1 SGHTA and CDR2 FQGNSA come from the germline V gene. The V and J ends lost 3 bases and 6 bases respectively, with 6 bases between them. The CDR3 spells CASSFASNEQFF. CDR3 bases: TGTGCCAGCAGCTTTGCTAGCAATGAGCAGTTCTTC.

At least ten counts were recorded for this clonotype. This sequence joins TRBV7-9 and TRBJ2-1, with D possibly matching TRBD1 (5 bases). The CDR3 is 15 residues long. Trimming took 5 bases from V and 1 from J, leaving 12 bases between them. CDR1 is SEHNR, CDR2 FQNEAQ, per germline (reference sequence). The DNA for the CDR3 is TGTGCCAGCAGCCTCCGACAGCTATCCTACAATGAGCAGTTCTTC. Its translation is CASSLRQLSYNEQFF.

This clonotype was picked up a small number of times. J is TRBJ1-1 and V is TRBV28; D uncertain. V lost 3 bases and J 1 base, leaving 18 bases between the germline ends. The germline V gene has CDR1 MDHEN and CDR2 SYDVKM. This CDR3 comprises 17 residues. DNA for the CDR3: TGTGCCAGCAGTTTTGATCCAGCAAGATGGGGGAACACTGAAGCTTTCTTT. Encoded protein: CASSFDPARWGNTEAFF.